This TCR beta chain originates from a study of blood T cell repertoires in COVID-19 (dated by TCRdb to 2020 to 2021). Looking at the study overall: Samples covering the acute and convalescent phases of COVID-19 were provided by collaborators in the United States, Italy and Spain. Nearly every sample came with metadata listing a de-identified subject ID, COVID-19 status, age in years and sex. The dataset comprised deeply sampled blood TCRbeta repertoires from subjects exposed to, actively infected with, or recovered from COVID-19. A freely available public database, intended as a resource for researchers studying the immune response to SARS-CoV-2, is where the repertoires were released. The prospective study material was composed of cDNA or gDNA derived from T cells, B-cell-depleted T cells, or PBMCs. HLA class I and class II types, where available, came from metadata supplied by the sample provider rather than from assay-based typing. The samples were drawn from two sources: the first 160 participants of the ongoing ImmuneRACE study, and over 950 subjects contributed by 6 global collaborators. The paper's findings and limits, for the study overall: Clinical and demographic metadata were provided uncurated, with the amount varying by source and participant.

The immunoSEQ Assay, a bias-controlled multiplex PCR, was used to amplify TCRbeta CDR3 regions from genomic DNA. Under the source paper's analysis protocol: The number of nucleated cells in each sample was estimated from the amplification of reference gene primers within the assay. To quantify the absolute abundance of each unique TCRbeta CDR3 rearrangement, sequence reads were collapsed and filtered. Productive Simpson clonality was computed per sample as the square root of Simpson's diversity index over productive rearrangements. TCRdb re-hosts the immuneACCESS table, in-frame sequences only. Its copies lack some clones; in the studies checked, an unresolved V gene accounts for under half of them, and the cause for the rest is not known. V and J calls plus clone size are reproduced from that table; the DNA served to infer D and trimming. Within this sample are over 30,000 clones, with around 87% of them counted one time only. The ten biggest clones cover roughly 9.1% of the sample.

This clone was counted between two and nine times. No cognate antigen has been identified for it. Base qualities are not recorded, but no much larger clone differs from it by a single base. V and J lose 5 bases and 1 base, and a span of 15 bases separates them. The cysteine opens and the phenylalanine closes a CDR3 of 16 amino acids. Solely the CDR3 DNA is kept, with 48 bases framed from the first base. CDR1 MNHNY and CDR2 SVGAGI are derived from the germline V gene (reference sequence). Whole blood was collected in K2EDTA tubes by collaborating institutions according to the institutions' own protocols. For TCRbeta analysis, collaborator samples were shipped as frozen whole blood, as isolated PBMCs, or as DNA extracted from either sample type.

Sequencing used peripheral blood. The chain is encoded by TRBV6-6 joined to TRBJ1-3; confidence is insufficient to name the D gene. The clonotype was recovered from an older man with active COVID-19. This receptor carries the CDR3 CASSPRRGFSGNTIYF. The nucleotide sequence is TGTGCCAGCAGTCCCCGGAGAGGGTTTTCTGGAAACACCATATATTTT.